Listed below are T cell receptor beta chains from one sample, sequenced in a study of T-cell memory formation after mild COVID-19. Each CDR3 protein is one row after TCRdb ran MiXCR on the 5' RACE reads. The table includes a few hundred thousand distinct CDR3 sequences, under 30% detected once. The sample taken for sequencing was PBMCs or a T cell subset sorted from them (not recorded which). Source of these receptors: an adult woman who had mild COVID-19 (a few samples of this study predate the infection). Cell type and time point are not known. CDR3s leave out the opening cysteine and the closing phenylalanine or tryptophan. The D gene is left open where the match is weak.

v_gene: TRBV20-1; j_gene: TRBJ1-1; d_gene: NA; CDR3aa: SAGQIMTEAF
v_gene: TRBV14; j_gene: TRBJ1-2; d_gene: NA; CDR3aa: ASSQVQHEGGYT
v_gene: TRBV15; j_gene: TRBJ1-2; d_gene: TRBD1; CDR3aa: ATSISRTGGYGYT
v_gene: TRBV7-9; j_gene: TRBJ2-3; d_gene: NA; CDR3aa: ASSLGPRGYTDTQY
v_gene: TRBV12-3/TRBV12-4; j_gene: TRBJ1-6; d_gene: NA; CDR3aa: ASSLSSFLAYNSPLH
v_gene: TRBV9; j_gene: TRBJ2-1; d_gene: TRBD1; CDR3aa: ASSAGQAYNEQF
v_gene: TRBV14; j_gene: TRBJ2-2; d_gene: TRBD2; CDR3aa: ASSQGLAGGKNTGELF
v_gene: TRBV24-1; j_gene: TRBJ2-1; d_gene: TRBD1; CDR3aa: ATSETRGTGDDEQF
v_gene: TRBV4-3; j_gene: TRBJ2-1; d_gene: NA; CDR3aa: ASSQEGAGVYNEQF
v_gene: TRBV14; j_gene: TRBJ1-6; d_gene: TRBD1; CDR3aa: ASSPEQGVWSPLH
v_gene: TRBV7-9; j_gene: TRBJ1-5; d_gene: NA; CDR3aa: ASSSTRTRDNQPQH
v_gene: TRBV11-2; j_gene: TRBJ2-3; d_gene: NA; CDR3aa: ASSLFGSFSSDTQY
v_gene: TRBV6-5; j_gene: TRBJ1-5; d_gene: NA; CDR3aa: ASRKLGNQPQH
v_gene: TRBV6-1; j_gene: TRBJ2-5; d_gene: TRBD2; CDR3aa: VSGGIETQY
v_gene: TRBV19; j_gene: TRBJ1-1; d_gene: TRBD1; CDR3aa: ASSIETGFSNTEAF
v_gene: TRBV10-3; j_gene: TRBJ1-1; d_gene: NA; CDR3aa: AISEGGGVMGETEAF
v_gene: TRBV12-3/TRBV12-4; j_gene: TRBJ2-3; d_gene: TRBD2; CDR3aa: ASSGLAGGRGDTQY
v_gene: TRBV7-9; j_gene: TRBJ1-1; d_gene: TRBD1; CDR3aa: ASSLEGARTEAF
v_gene: TRBV9; j_gene: TRBJ2-2; d_gene: TRBD1; CDR3aa: ASSLGGSYTGELF
v_gene: TRBV20-1; j_gene: TRBJ1-1; d_gene: NA; CDR3aa: SALLWGAPGRTEAF
v_gene: TRBV5-1; j_gene: TRBJ2-1; d_gene: TRBD2; CDR3aa: ASSLFSGGQSSYNEQF
v_gene: TRBV3-1; j_gene: TRBJ2-7; d_gene: NA; CDR3aa: ASSPSLGNEQY
v_gene: TRBV4-1; j_gene: TRBJ2-7; d_gene: TRBD1; CDR3aa: ASSQVTGDEQY
v_gene: TRBV30; j_gene: TRBJ1-2; d_gene: TRBD1; CDR3aa: AWSADRAEGYT
v_gene: TRBV12-3/TRBV12-4; j_gene: TRBJ2-3; d_gene: TRBD1; CDR3aa: ASSPYPGQEITDTQY
v_gene: TRBV5-1; j_gene: TRBJ2-3; d_gene: NA; CDR3aa: ASSLNPLVTDTQY
v_gene: TRBV7-2; j_gene: TRBJ1-2; d_gene: TRBD1; CDR3aa: ASSPGGQGRVGGYT
v_gene: TRBV5-1; j_gene: TRBJ2-1; d_gene: TRBD1; CDR3aa: ASSLGDRSSYNEQF
v_gene: TRBV2; j_gene: TRBJ2-1; d_gene: TRBD2; CDR3aa: ASRGLAGRNEQF
v_gene: TRBV20-1; j_gene: TRBJ2-1; d_gene: TRBD2; CDR3aa: SAVSGRASYNEQF
v_gene: TRBV6-5; j_gene: TRBJ2-5; d_gene: TRBD2; CDR3aa: ASSFGTSGGETQY
v_gene: TRBV12-3/TRBV12-4; j_gene: TRBJ1-4; d_gene: NA; CDR3aa: ASSFGNEKLF
v_gene: TRBV24-1; j_gene: TRBJ2-1; d_gene: TRBD2; CDR3aa: ATSDRTSGSRNEQF
v_gene: TRBV11-3; j_gene: TRBJ2-5; d_gene: NA; CDR3aa: ASSLVGRFQETQY
v_gene: TRBV2; j_gene: TRBJ1-6; d_gene: NA; CDR3aa: ASSLGLYSPLH
v_gene: TRBV7-2; j_gene: TRBJ1-1; d_gene: TRBD1; CDR3aa: ASSLSTGGVSEAF
v_gene: TRBV12-3/TRBV12-4; j_gene: TRBJ2-7; d_gene: NA; CDR3aa: ASSPDYEQY
v_gene: TRBV3-1; j_gene: TRBJ2-2; d_gene: TRBD1; CDR3aa: ASSYGTAANTGELF
v_gene: TRBV3-1; j_gene: TRBJ1-3; d_gene: NA; CDR3aa: ASRPQGGNTIY
v_gene: TRBV6-1; j_gene: TRBJ2-7; d_gene: TRBD1; CDR3aa: ASSHRQGSSYEQY
v_gene: TRBV3-1; j_gene: TRBJ2-2; d_gene: TRBD2; CDR3aa: ASSQGAGGTGELF